The 2 T cell receptor beta chains below all came from one sample that was sequenced in a study of identical twins. TCRdb fed the 5' RACE reads into MiXCR, producing one record per CDR3 protein. This sample has 450,000 or so distinct CDR3 sequences, with 18% found just once. The sequencing sample was made of naive T cells sorted from blood. The receptors here all came from a man in his fifties or sixties in good health.

This clonotype was detected a few times. The CDR3: CATSRDVGEQFF. CDR3 bases: TGTGCCACCAGCAGAGACGTCGGTGAGCAGTTCTTC. V is TRBV15 and J is TRBJ2-1; no definite D call. CDR3 length: 12 amino acids. Trimming removed 0 bases from V and 9 bases from J, with 6 bases in between. CDR1 and CDR2 (germline): LNHNV, YYDKDF (reference sequence).

In its sample, this clonotype was seen a few times. V usage is TRBV6-5 and J usage is TRBJ2-3, with 10 bases aligning to TRBD1. In germline, CDR1 is MNHEY, CDR2 SVGAGI. The CDR3 has 17 amino acids. Trimming removed 2 bases from V and 5 bases from J; junction bases left unmatched: 10. The CDR3 sequence: CASSYKGTGVLRDTQYF. CDR3 in DNA: TGTGCCAGCAGTTACAAGGGGACAGGGGTTCTCCGAGATACGCAGTATTTT.